This TCR beta chain was captured in a study of blood T cell repertoires in COVID-19. The germline V gene has CDR1 SSHAT and CDR2 FNYEAQ (reference sequence). V lost 6 bases and J lost 2; bases outside the gene matches: 8. This CDR3 region has 16 residues. Clones were sequenced by immunoSEQ multiplex PCR, and TCRdb holds only the in-frame ones, with some missing. The data show about 78,000 clones, roughly 86% seen once. Source material: peripheral blood. The chain combines TRBV7-7 with TRBJ2-2, with TRBD2 matching over 8 bases. The TCR comes from a man aged 45 to 65 with active or convalescent COVID-19. The CDR3 here is CASSESGGSNTGELFF. In DNA form, the CDR3 reads TGTGCCAGCAGTGAAAGCGGGGGCTCTAACACCGGGGAGCTGTTTTTT.